Sequencing of this TCR beta chain was carried out in a study of response to subunit inactivated influenza vaccine. Study findings and constraints: Authors suggested each seasonal flu vaccination may recruit only limited numbers of new T cells.

The CDR3 contains 14 residues. The V gene end was trimmed by 9 bases and the J gene end by 2 bases; junction bases not matched to a gene: 9. The count of this clonotype is one. Its specificity is not known. TCRdb passed the RT-PCR reads through MiXCR, listing each CDR3 protein once. The table includes hundreds of thousands of distinct CDR3 sequences, roughly 12% detected once. These records were also assigned to another study, of T cells expressing NK-cell markers. As that study records: Libraries used 5'RACE template switching adding universal primer site and UMIs. TCR beta repertoires came from sorted CD3+CD56+NKG2C+, CD3+CD56+NKG2C- and CD3+CD56-NKG2C+ T cells. The authors restricted sorting to alpha-beta TCR T cells with an anti-gamma-delta TCR antibody in several experiments. A handful of donors' CD3+CD56-NKG2C+ cells were dominated by the same clonotypes.

V usage is TRBV12-3 or TRBV12-4 and J usage is TRBJ2-5, with TRBD2 matching 7 bases. This specimen was PBMCs from blood, taken on the day of vaccination. The origin of this receptor is a middle-aged man who received an inactivated influenza vaccine. CDR3 sequence reads: CASRVLGGQETQYF. CDR3 nucleotides: TGTGCCAGTCGGGTCTTGGGGGGGCAAGAGACCCAGTACTTC.